This TCR beta chain came from a study of cytomegalovirus exposure and HLA in healthy donors. Study-wide points: One later analysis, an examination of the 120 validation repertoires, found that first-cohort TCR clusters tended to co-occur in them.

The donors were members of the validation cohort, which comprised under 150 subjects and was separate from the first cohort of 600 to 850 subjects. As concerns this clone: Its antigen is unidentified.

Clones were sequenced by immunoSEQ multiplex PCR, and TCRdb holds only the in-frame ones, with some missing. The sample shows around 250,000 clones, roughly 87% of them seen only once. Germline V lookup: CDR1 MNHEY, CDR2 SMNVEV (reference sequence). V shed 5 bases, J shed 7 bases, and the junction held 12 bases outside the gene matches. CDR3 length equals 17 residues. Sequenced input: PBMCs. The J gene is TRBJ2-1, the V gene TRBV27; 12 bases agree with TRBD2. The receptor was derived from a woman younger than 45 in good health and CMV-seronegative. CDR3 in amino acids: CASSPRETSGRLNEQFF. CDR3 coding DNA: TGTGCCAGCAGTCCCCGAGAGACTAGCGGGAGATTAAATGAGCAGTTCTTC.